This T cell receptor (beta chain) was captured in a study of T cell responses to AZD1222 COVID-19 vaccine. CDR3 size: 17 residues. The V segment lost 3 bases and the J segment 12 bases; nucleotides outside the gene matches: 12. Germline assignment: CDR1 SGHDT and CDR2 YYEEEE. This table comes from immunoSEQ multiplex PCR, and its TCRdb copy is limited to in-frame clones, with some not included. Counted here are around 130,000 clones, more than 85% occurring once; the ten biggest clones make up over 2.5%. Sample: peripheral blood, taken 28 days after the second AZD1222 dose. The rearrangement uses TRBV5-6 and TRBJ2-1; 16 nucleotides match TRBD2. This TCR was sampled from an adult who received the AZD1222 COVID-19 vaccine. As DNA, the CDR3 is TGTGCCAGCAGCTCTCCGGGACTAGCGGGGGGGCCGTCAAGGCAGTTCTTC. Protein product: CASSSPGLAGGPSRQFF.